This TCR beta chain was observed in a study of regulatory T cells in long-lasting Graves disease. Study overall: Persistence in Graves' disease required over 5 years of antithyroid drugs plus positive TSH receptor antibodies.

In germline, CDR1 is DFQATT, CDR2 SNEGSKA (reference sequence). Trimming pared 0 bases from V and 2 bases from J, leaving 16 bases between. The CDR3 sequence is 16 residues long. Construction of the TCR beta libraries employed iRepertoire HTBI primers in conjunction with Arm-PCR of CDR3 regions. From the multiplex PCR reads, TCRdb called clonotypes with MiXCR, one entry per CDR3 protein. The table has roughly 450,000 distinct CDR3 sequences, around 22% seen once. The time point is: persistent/refractory GD, antithyroid drugs over 5 years with positive TRAb. Construction of the TCR library relied on RNA isolated from PBMCs. This clonotype has more than one count but fewer than ten.

The sequence was obtained from a female donor with Graves disease. Sequencing used peripheral blood mononuclear cells (PBMCs), obtained when the disease was refractory, from a patient treated with antithyroid drugs. This chain joins TRBV20-1 and TRBJ1-1; D might be TRBD1 (5 bases). The CDR3 nucleotides are TGCAGTGCTAGAGATGGGACCAGCTTCAAAAACACTGAAGCTTTCTTT. Its translation: CSARDGTSFKNTEAFF.